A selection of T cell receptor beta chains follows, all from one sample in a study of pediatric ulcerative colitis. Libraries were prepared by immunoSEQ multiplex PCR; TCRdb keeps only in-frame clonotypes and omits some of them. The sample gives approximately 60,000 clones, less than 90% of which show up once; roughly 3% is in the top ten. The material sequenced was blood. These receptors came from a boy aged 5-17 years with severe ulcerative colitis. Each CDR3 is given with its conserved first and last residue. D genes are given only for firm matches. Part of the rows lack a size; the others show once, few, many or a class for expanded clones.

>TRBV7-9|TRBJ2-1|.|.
CASSLEAASYNEQFF
TGTGCCAGCAGCTTAGAGGCTGCCTCCTACAATGAGCAGTTCTTC
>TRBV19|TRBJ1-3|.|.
CASPDSSGNTIYF
TGTGCCAGTCCCGACAGCTCTGGAAACACCATATATTTT
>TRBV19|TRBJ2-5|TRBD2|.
CASSRVSGSGETQYF
TGTGCCAGTAGTAGGGTCAGCGGGAGTGGGGAGACCCAGTACTTC
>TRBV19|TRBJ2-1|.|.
CASSTLSREPGNEQFF
TGTGCCAGTAGTACTCTCTCCCGGGAGCCCGGGAATGAGCAGTTCTTC
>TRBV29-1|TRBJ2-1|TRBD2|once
CSVGLAGEQFF
TGCAGCGTGGGACTAGCTGGTGAGCAGTTCTTC
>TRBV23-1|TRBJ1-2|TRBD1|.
CASSPTDGQVDYGYTF
TGCGCCAGCAGCCCGACCGACGGACAGGTTGACTATGGCTACACCTTC
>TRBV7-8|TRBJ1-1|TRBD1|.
CASSRPGTGTLNTEAFF
TGTGCCAGCAGCAGACCCGGGACAGGGACCTTGAACACTGAAGCTTTCTTT
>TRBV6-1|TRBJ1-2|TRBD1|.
CASSAGQVYGYTF
TGTGCCAGCAGCGCGGGACAGGTCTATGGCTACACCTTC
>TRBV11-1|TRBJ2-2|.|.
CASSLRARDTGELFF
TGTGCCAGCAGCTTGAGAGCCCGGGACACCGGGGAGCTGTTTTTT
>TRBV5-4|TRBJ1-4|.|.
CASSEERGFEKLFF
TGTGCCAGCAGCGAAGAGCGAGGTTTCGAAAAACTGTTTTTT
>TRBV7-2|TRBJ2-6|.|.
CASTTGANVLTF
TGTGCCAGCACGACTGGGGCCAACGTCCTGACTTTC
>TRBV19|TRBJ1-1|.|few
CASSRGGHTNTEAFF
TGTGCCAGTAGTCGGGGAGGGCACACGAACACTGAAGCTTTCTTT
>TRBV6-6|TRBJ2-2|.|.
CASSYNSLNTGELFF
TGTGCCAGCAGTTATAACTCTTTAAACACCGGGGAGCTGTTTTTT
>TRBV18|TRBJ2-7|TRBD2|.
CASSPRQGLAGSSYEQYF
TGTGCCAGCTCACCAAGGCAAGGACTAGCGGGGTCGTCCTACGAGCAGTACTTC
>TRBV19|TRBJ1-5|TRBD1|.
CASPGTGHQPQHF
TGTGCCAGCCCCGGGACAGGGCATCAGCCCCAGCATTTT
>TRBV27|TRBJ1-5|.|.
CASSLSRAGNQPQHF
TGTGCCAGCAGTTTATCCAGGGCCGGCAATCAGCCCCAGCATTTT
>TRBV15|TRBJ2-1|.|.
CATSREGDSEREQFF
TGTGCCACCAGCAGAGAGGGGGACTCCGAACGGGAGCAGTTCTTC
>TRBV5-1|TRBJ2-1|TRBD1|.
CASSWSPGTAGNEQFF
TGCGCCAGCAGCTGGAGTCCCGGGACAGCTGGCAATGAGCAGTTCTTC
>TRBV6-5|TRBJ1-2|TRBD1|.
CASGDPGTANYGYTF
TGTGCCAGCGGGGATCCCGGGACAGCTAACTATGGCTACACCTTC
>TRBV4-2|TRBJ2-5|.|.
CASSRTAGTGSGETQYF
TGTGCCAGCAGCCGGACGGCCGGGACGGGGAGCGGAGAGACCCAGTACTTC
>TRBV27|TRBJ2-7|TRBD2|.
CASSLVSGSGIVQYF
TGTGCCAGCAGTTTAGTTAGCGGGAGTGGAATTGTGCAGTACTTC
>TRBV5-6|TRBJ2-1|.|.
CASSLKSGNEQFF
TGTGCCAGCAGCTTGAAGTCCGGCAATGAGCAGTTCTTC
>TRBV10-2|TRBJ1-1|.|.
CASRDRLIEAFF
TGCGCCAGCAGAGACAGGCTCATTGAAGCTTTCTTT
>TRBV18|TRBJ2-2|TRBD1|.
CASSPRTGNTGELFF
TGTGCCAGCTCACCCAGGACAGGGAACACCGGGGAGCTGTTTTTT
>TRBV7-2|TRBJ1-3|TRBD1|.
CASRQGSGNTIYF
TGTGCCAGCCGACAGGGCTCTGGAAACACCATATATTTT
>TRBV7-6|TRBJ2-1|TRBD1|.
CASSLAVVGTGVSNEQFF
TGTGCCAGCAGCTTAGCGGTCGTTGGGACAGGGGTTTCTAATGAGCAGTTCTTC
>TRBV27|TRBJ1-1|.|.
CASSSPPREAFF
TGTGCCAGCAGTTCGCCCCCCCGAGAAGCTTTCTTT
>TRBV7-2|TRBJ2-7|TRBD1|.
CASSLTGGINNEQYF
TGTGCCAGCAGCTTGACAGGGGGCATCAATAACGAGCAGTACTTC
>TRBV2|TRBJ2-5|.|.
CASSARQGETQYF
TGTGCCAGCAGTGCGAGGCAGGGCGAGACCCAGTACTTC
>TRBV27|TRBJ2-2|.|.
CASRSGLNTGELFF
TGTGCCAGCAGGTCAGGGTTAAACACCGGGGAGCTGTTTTTT
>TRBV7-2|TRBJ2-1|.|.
CASSGEWDSYNEQFF
TGTGCCAGCAGTGGGGAGTGGGACTCCTACAATGAGCAGTTCTTC
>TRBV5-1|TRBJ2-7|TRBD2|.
CASSLLGLATYEQYF
TGCGCCAGCAGCTTGTTGGGACTAGCCACCTACGAGCAGTACTTC
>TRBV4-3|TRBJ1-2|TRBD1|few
CASSQDGGQAANYGYTF
TGCGCCAGCAGCCAAGATGGCGGACAGGCAGCTAACTATGGCTACACCTTC
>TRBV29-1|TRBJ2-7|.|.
CSVGQPSYEQYF
TGCAGCGTTGGACAGCCGTCCTACGAGCAGTACTTC
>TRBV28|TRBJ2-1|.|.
CASTASPPNNEQFF
TGTGCCAGCACCGCGAGCCCCCCGAACAATGAGCAGTTCTTC
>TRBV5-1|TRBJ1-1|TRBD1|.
CASSLGAGTANTEAFF
TGCGCCAGCAGCTTGGGAGCAGGGACAGCGAACACTGAAGCTTTCTTT
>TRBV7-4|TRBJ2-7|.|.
CASSLGAGGGFYEQYF
TGTGCCAGCAGCTTAGGGGCCGGGGGCGGATTTTACGAGCAGTACTTC
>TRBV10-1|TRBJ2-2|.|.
CASRDPNTGELFF
TGCGCCAGCCGAGACCCTAACACCGGGGAGCTGTTTTTT
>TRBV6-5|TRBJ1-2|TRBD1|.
CASRDRALMGYTF
TGTGCCAGCAGGGACAGGGCGTTGATGGGCTACACCTTC
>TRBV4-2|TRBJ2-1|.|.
CASSQAAVINNEQFF
TGTGCCAGCAGCCAAGCTGCCGTGATTAACAATGAGCAGTTCTTC
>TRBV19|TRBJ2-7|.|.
CASSIGGPEQYF
TGTGCCAGTAGTATTGGGGGGCCCGAGCAGTACTTC
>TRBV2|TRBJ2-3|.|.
CASRPQGSTDTQYF
TGTGCCAGCAGGCCACAGGGCTCCACAGATACGCAGTATTTT
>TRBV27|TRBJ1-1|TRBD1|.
CASRDLGQLNTEAFF
TGTGCCAGCAGAGACCTGGGACAGCTGAACACTGAAGCTTTCTTT
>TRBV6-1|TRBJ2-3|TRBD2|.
CASSGWGGTSGKDTQYF
TGTGCCAGCAGTGGCTGGGGGGGGACTAGCGGGAAGGATACGCAGTATTTT
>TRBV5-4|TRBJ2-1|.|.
CASSSATEANNEQFF
TGTGCCAGCAGCTCCGCGACTGAGGCCAACAATGAGCAGTTCTTC
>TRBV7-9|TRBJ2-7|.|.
CASSFYGAHGEQYF
TGTGCCAGCAGCTTTTACGGGGCCCACGGCGAGCAGTACTTC
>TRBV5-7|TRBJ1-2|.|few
CASSLVFDFF
TGTGCCAGCAGCTTGGTTTTCGATTTCTTC
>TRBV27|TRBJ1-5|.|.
CASSQRRDQPQHF
TGTGCCAGCAGTCAGCGGCGGGATCAGCCCCAGCATTTT
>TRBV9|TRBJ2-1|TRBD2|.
CASSVREGRLAGGVGEQFF
TGTGCCAGCAGCGTTCGGGAGGGACGACTAGCGGGAGGGGTAGGTGAGCAGTTCTTC
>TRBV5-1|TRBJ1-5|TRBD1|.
CASSLEGTGNQPQHF
TGCGCCAGCAGCTTGGAGGGGACAGGTAATCAGCCCCAGCATTTT
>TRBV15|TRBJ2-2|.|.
CATSRDANTGELFF
TGTGCCACCAGCAGAGATGCCAACACCGGGGAGCTGTTTTTT
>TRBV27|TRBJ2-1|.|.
CASGLSLVNEQFF
TGTGCCAGCGGCCTCTCGTTGGTGAATGAGCAGTTCTTC
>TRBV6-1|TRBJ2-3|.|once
CASSRSGTADTQYF
TGTGCCAGCAGTAGGTCCGGGACGGCAGATACGCAGTATTTT